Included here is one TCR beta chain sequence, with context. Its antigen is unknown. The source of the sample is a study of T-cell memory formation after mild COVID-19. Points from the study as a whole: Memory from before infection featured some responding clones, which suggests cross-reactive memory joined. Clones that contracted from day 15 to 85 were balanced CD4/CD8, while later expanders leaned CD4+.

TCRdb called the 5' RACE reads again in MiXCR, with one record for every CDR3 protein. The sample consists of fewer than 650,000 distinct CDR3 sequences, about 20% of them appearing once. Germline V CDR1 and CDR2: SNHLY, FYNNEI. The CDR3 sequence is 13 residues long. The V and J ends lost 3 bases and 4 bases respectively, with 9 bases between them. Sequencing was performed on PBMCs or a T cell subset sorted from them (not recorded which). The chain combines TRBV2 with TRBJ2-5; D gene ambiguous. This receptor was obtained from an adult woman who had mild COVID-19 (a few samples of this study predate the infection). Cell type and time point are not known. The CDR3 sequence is CASSEAPVETQYF. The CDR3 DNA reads TGTGCCAGCAGTGAGGCCCCAGTAGAGACCCAGTACTTC.